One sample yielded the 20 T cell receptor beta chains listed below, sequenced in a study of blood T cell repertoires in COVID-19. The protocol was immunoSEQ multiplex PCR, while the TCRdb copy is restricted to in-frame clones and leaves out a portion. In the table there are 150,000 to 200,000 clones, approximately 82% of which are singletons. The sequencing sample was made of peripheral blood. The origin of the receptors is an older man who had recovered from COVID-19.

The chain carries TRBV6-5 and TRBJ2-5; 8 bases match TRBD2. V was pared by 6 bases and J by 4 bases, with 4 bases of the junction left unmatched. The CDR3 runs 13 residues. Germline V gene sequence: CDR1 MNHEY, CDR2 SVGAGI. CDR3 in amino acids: CASSTLAGETQYF. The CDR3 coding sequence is TGTGCCAGCAGCACCCTAGCGGGAGAGACCCAGTACTTC.

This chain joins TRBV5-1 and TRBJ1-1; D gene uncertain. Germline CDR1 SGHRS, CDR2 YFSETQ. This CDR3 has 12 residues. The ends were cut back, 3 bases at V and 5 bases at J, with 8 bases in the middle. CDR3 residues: CASSSGGTEAFF. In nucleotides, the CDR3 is TGCGCCAGCAGCTCGGGAGGGACTGAAGCTTTCTTT.

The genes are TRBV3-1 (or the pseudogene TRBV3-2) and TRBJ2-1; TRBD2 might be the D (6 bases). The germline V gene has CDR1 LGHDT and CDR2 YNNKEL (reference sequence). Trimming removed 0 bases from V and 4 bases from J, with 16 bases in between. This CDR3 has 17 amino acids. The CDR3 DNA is TGTGCCAGCAGCCAAGAAGAGGCGGGACGGAGGTACAATGAGCAGTTCTTC. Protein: CASSQEEAGRRYNEQFF.

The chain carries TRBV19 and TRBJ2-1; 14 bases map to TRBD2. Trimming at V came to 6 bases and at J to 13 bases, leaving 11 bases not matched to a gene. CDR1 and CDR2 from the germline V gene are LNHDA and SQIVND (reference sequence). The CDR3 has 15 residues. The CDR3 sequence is CASSPPPGLAGDQFF. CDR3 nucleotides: TGTGCCAGTAGCCCGCCCCCGGGACTAGCGGGAGATCAGTTCTTC.

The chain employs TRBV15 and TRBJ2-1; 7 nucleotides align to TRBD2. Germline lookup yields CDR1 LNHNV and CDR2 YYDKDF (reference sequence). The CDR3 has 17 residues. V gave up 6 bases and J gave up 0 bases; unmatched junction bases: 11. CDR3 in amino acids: CATRSGDYLSSYNEQFF. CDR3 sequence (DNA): TGTGCCACCAGATCCGGGGACTACCTAAGCTCCTACAATGAGCAGTTCTTC.

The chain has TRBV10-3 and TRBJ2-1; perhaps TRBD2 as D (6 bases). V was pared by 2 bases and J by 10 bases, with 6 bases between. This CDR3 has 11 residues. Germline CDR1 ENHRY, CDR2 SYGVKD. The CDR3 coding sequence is TGTGCCATCAGTGAGCTAGCGGAGCAGTTCTTC. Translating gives CAISELAEQFF.

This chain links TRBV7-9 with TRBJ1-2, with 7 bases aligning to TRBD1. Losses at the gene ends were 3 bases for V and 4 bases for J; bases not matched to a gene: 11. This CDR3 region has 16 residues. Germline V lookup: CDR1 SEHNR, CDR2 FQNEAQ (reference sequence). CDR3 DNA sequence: TGTGCCAGCAGCTTCGGGGACACCGAGGGGGCCTATGGCTACACCTTC. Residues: CASSFGDTEGAYGYTF.

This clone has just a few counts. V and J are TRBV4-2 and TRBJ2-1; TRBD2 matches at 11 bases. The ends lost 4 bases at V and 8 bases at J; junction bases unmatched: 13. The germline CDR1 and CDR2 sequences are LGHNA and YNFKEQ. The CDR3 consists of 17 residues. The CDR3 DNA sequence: TGTGCCAGCAGCCTCTCCTGGGGTAGCGGGAGGGCTGATGAGCAGTTCTTC. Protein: CASSLSWGSGRADEQFF.

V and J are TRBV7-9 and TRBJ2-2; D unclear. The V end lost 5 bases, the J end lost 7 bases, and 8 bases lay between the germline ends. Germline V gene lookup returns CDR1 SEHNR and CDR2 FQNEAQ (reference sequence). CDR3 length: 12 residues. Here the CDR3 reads CASSPLVGELFF. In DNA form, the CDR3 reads TGTGCCAGCAGCCCCTTAGTCGGGGAGCTGTTTTTT.

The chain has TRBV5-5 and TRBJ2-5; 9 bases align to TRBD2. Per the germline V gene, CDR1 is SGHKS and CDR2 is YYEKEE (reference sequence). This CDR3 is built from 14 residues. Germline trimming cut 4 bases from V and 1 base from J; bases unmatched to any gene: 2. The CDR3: CASSRLAVQETQYF. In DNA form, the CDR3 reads TGTGCCAGCAGCCGACTAGCGGTCCAAGAGACCCAGTACTTC.

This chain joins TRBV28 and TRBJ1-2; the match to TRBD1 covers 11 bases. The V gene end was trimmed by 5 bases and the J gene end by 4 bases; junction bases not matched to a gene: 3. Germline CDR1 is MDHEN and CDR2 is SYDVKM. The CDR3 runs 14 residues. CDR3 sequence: CASSGTGGTYGYTF. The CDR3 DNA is TGTGCCAGCAGTGGGACAGGGGGTACCTATGGCTACACCTTC.

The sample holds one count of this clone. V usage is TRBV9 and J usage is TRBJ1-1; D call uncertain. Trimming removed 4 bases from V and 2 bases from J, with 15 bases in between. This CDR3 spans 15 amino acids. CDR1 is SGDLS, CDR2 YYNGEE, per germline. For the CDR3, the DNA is TGTGCCAGCAGCCACGGCCCAGGCCTTAACACTGAAGCTTTCTTT. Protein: CASSHGPGLNTEAFF.

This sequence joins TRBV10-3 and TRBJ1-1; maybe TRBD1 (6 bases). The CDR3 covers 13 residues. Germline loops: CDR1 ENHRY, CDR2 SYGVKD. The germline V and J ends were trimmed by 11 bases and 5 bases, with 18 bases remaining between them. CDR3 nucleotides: TGTGCCGCAGGGGAGGGACCGAGGACTGAAGCTTTCTTT. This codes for CAAGEGPRTEAFF.

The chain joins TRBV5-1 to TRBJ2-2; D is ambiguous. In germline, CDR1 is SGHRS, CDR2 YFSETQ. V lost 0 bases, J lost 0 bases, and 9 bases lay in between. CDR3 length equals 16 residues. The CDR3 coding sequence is TGCGCCAGCAGCTTGGGAGCCAGGACGAACACCGGGGAGCTGTTTTTT. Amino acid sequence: CASSLGARTNTGELFF.

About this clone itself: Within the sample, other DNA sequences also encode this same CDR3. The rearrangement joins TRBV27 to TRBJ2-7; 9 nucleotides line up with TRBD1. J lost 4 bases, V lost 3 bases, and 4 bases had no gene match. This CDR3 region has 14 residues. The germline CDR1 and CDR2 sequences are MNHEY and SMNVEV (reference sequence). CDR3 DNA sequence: TGTGCCAGCAGTTTTGGGGACAGGGTGTACGAGCAGTACTTC. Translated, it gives CASSFGDRVYEQYF.

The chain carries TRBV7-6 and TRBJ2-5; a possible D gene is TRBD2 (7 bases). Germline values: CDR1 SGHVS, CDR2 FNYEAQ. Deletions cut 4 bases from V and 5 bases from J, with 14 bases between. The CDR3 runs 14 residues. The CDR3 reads CASSYGGRAETQYF. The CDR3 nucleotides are TGTGCCAGCAGCTACGGGGGGCGAGCGGAGACCCAGTACTTC.

The CDR3 sequence is CASSTQGYNGYTF. CDR3 nucleotide sequence: TGTGCCAGCAGTACACAGGGGTACAATGGCTACACCTTC. J is TRBJ1-2 and V is TRBV6-6; 7 nucleotides match TRBD1. This CDR3 is built from 13 residues. Trimming removed 5 bases from V and 6 bases from J; junction bases left unmatched: 6. Germline CDR1 MNHNY, CDR2 SVGAGI (reference sequence).

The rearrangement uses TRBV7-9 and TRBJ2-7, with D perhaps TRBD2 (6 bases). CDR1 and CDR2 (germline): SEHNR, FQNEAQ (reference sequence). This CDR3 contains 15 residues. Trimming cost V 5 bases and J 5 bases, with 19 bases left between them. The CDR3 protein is CASSLTGGRNDEQYF. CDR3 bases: TGTGCCAGCAGCCTCACTGGGGGGAGGAACGACGAGCAGTACTTC.

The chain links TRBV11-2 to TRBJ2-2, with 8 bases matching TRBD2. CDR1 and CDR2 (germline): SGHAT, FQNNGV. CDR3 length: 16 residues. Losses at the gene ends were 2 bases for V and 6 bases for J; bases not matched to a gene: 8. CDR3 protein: CASSLQLLAAAGELFF. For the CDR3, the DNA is TGTGCCAGCAGCTTACAACTACTAGCGGCTGCCGGGGAGCTGTTTTTT. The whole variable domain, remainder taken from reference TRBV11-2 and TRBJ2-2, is EAGVAQSPRYKIIEKRQSVAFWCNPISGHATLYWYQQILGQGPKLLIQFQNNGVVDDSQLPKDRFSAERLKGVDSTLKIQPAKLEDSAVYLCASSLQLLAAAGELFFGEGSRLTVL.

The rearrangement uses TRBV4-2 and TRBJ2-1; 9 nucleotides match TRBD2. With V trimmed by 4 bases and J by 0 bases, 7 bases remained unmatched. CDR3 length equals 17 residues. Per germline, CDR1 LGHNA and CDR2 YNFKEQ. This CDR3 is CASSLGGSGSSYNEQFF. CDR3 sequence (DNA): TGTGCCAGCAGCCTCGGGGGTAGCGGGAGCTCCTACAATGAGCAGTTCTTC.